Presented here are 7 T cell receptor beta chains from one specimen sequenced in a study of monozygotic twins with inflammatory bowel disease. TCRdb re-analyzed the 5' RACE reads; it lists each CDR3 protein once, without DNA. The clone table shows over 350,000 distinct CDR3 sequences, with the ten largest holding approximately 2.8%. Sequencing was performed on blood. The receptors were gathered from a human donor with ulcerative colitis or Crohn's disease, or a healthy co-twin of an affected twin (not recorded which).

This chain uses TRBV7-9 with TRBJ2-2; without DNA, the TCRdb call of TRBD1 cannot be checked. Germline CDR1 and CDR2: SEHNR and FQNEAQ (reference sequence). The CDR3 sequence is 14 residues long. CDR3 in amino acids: CASSLGTEAGELFF.

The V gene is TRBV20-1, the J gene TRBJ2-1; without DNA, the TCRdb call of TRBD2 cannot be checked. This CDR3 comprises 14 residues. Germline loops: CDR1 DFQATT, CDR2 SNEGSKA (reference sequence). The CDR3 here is CSARGGSSYDEQFF.

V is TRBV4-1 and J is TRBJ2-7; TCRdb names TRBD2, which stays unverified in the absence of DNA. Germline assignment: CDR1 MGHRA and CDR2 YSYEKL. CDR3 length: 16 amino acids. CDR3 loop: CASSHSGLTPVYEQYF.

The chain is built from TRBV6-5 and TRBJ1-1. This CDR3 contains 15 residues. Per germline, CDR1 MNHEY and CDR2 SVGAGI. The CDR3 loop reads CASSYNSAMNTEAFF.

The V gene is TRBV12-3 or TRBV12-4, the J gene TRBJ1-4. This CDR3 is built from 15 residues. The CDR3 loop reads CASSLVIGGNEKLFF.

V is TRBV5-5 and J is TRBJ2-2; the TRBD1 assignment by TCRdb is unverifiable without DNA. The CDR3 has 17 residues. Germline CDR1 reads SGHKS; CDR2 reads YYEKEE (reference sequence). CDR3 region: CASSLGSRQGISGELFF.

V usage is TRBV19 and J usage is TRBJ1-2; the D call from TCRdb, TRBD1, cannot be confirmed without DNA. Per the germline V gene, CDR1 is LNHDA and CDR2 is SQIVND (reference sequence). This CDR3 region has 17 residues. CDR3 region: CASSNRDRGAANYGYTF. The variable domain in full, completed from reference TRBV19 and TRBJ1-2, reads DGGITQSPKYLFRKEGQNVTLSCEQNLNHDAMYWYRQDPGQGLRLIYYSQIVNDFQKGDIAEGYSVSREKKESFPLTVTSAQKNPTAFYLCASSNRDRGAANYGYTFGSGTRLTVV.